Each of the 21 T cell receptor beta chains below was sequenced from the same sample in a study of shared clonotypes between healthy human individuals. Sequencing used immunoSEQ multiplex PCR; TCRdb keeps in-frame clones, though not all of them. The table lists a few million clones, more than 85% of them singletons. The sequencing input was naive CD4+ T cells from PBMCs. Subset given: CD45RA+ positively selected. The receptors come from a man younger than 30 in good health. Some clones in this sample may be carry-over from other donors' samples.

This chain uses TRBV7-3 with TRBJ1-1; TRBD1 matches 8 bases. Germline loops: CDR1 SGHTA, CDR2 FQGTGA. V shed 4 bases and J 1 base; nucleotides not matched to a gene: 8. The CDR3 spans 16 residues. CDR3 sequence: CASSWKGTGGNTEAFF. In DNA form, the CDR3 reads TGTGCCAGCAGCTGGAAGGGAACAGGGGGGAACACTGAAGCTTTCTTT.

The CDR3 sequence: CASSSRTGNTIYF. The CDR3 DNA follows: TGTGCCAGCAGCTCCCGGACCGGAAACACCATATATTTT. The chain employs TRBV5-4 and TRBJ1-3; D call uncertain. The CDR3 runs to 13 residues. The V gene lost 3 bases and the J gene lost 4 bases, with 8 bases spanning the gap. Germline assignment: CDR1 SGHNT and CDR2 YYREEE (reference sequence).

Comments on this clone: This same CDR3 is encoded by further DNA sequences in the sample. The CDR3 DNA is TGTGCCAGCAGCCCTCAGGGGGGCGAGACCCAGTACTTC. Residues: CASSPQGGETQYF. The chain uses TRBV7-3 and TRBJ2-5; D possibly corresponds to TRBD1 (7 bases). The CDR3 runs to 13 residues. V gave up 5 bases and J gave up 5 bases, with 12 bases separating them. Germline V gene lookup returns CDR1 SGHTA and CDR2 FQGTGA.

This clone was detected once. The chain is built from TRBV7-9 and TRBJ2-1; 9 nucleotides align to TRBD2. The CDR3 is 15 amino acids. V lost 5 bases to trimming and J lost 2 bases; unmatched junction nucleotides: 4. The V gene's germline CDR1 is SEHNR and CDR2 FQNEAQ (reference sequence). In nucleotides, the CDR3 is TGTGCCAGCAGCAAGACTAGCGGAGCCTACAATGAGCAGTTCTTC. It is translated as CASSKTSGAYNEQFF.

The chain couples TRBV7-8 to TRBJ1-1; D unclear. The CDR3 length is 14 residues. Trimming cost V 1 base and J 0 bases, with 6 bases left between them. Germline V CDR1 and CDR2: SGHVS, FQNEAQ. The CDR3 region is CASSLGEVNTEAFF. CDR3 DNA: TGTGCCAGCAGCTTAGGGGAGGTGAACACTGAAGCTTTCTTT.

The chain recombines TRBV7-9 with TRBJ2-6; D is perhaps TRBD1 or TRBD2 (6 bases each). V lost 5 bases to trimming and J lost 4 bases, with 21 bases between them. This CDR3 has 18 residues. Per the germline V gene, CDR1 is SEHNR and CDR2 is FQNEAQ (reference sequence). The DNA of the CDR3 is TGTGCCAGCAGCCCTTCCCCGGGGGCGAAGTCAGGGGCCAACGTCCTGACTTTC. Its translation is CASSPSPGAKSGANVLTF.

This chain joins TRBV30 and TRBJ2-4; 8 nucleotides agree with TRBD2. The germline gives CDR1 GTSNPN, CDR2 SVGIG (reference sequence). The CDR3 extends over 14 amino acids. V lost 2 bases, J lost 5 bases, and 5 bases stayed unmatched. CDR3 coding DNA: TGTGCCTGGAGTAAGGGACTAGTAGAAAACATTCAGTACTTC. Its translation: CAWSKGLVENIQYF.

As regards this clone: The sample has other DNA sequences that encode this CDR3 too. The chain is built from TRBV5-4 and TRBJ2-1; 9 nucleotides agree with TRBD2. Germline CDR1 SGHNT, CDR2 YYREEE (reference sequence). CDR3 length equals 15 residues. V gave up 0 bases and J gave up 4 bases; unmatched junction bases: 2. CDR3 coding DNA: TGTGCCAGCAGCTTGGGACTAGCGGATTACAATGAGCAGTTCTTC. Protein product: CASSLGLADYNEQFF.

The rearrangement uses TRBV28 and TRBJ2-7; the D call may be TRBD1 or TRBD2 (5 bases each). Trimming took 5 bases from V and 8 from J, leaving 22 bases between them. The germline gives CDR1 MDHEN, CDR2 SYDVKM. CDR3 length: 15 residues. For the CDR3, the DNA is TGTGCCAGCAGTCGCCCACAAGGGACCGCCGGCAAGCAGTACTTC. Its translation: CASSRPQGTAGKQYF.

This sequence joins TRBV1 and TRBJ2-2; TRBD2 is the table's D call, not checked against the DNA. TRBV1 is classified as a pseudogene. The CDR3 consists of 14 residues. CDR3: CTSKASGNTGELFF. For the CDR3, the DNA is TGCACCAGCAAGGCTAGCGGGAACACCGGGGAGCTGTTTTTT.

The chain joins TRBV21-1 to TRBJ2-7; the D segment call TRBD1 is taken from the table without a DNA check. TRBV21-1 has pseudogene status. The CDR3 extends over 16 amino acids. In DNA form, the CDR3 reads TGTGCCAGCAGCAAAGCCCGACAGGGAATACCGGACGAGCAGTACTTC. Amino acids: CASSKARQGIPDEQYF.

The chain combines TRBV18 with TRBJ2-1; D is unresolved. The germline gives CDR1 KGHSH, CDR2 LQKENI. Trimming cost V 2 bases and J 8 bases, with 13 bases left between them. The CDR3 runs 14 residues. DNA for the CDR3: TGTGCCAGCTCACCAGGATTAGCCCTGGATGAGCAGTTCTTC. It encodes CASSPGLALDEQFF.

This clone was observed a few times. The chain has TRBV10-3 and TRBJ1-1; TRBD1 matches 11 bases. The CDR3 has 14 amino acids. V lost 7 bases, J lost 6 bases, and 7 bases stayed unmatched. Germline CDR1 reads ENHRY; CDR2 reads SYGVKD. The CDR3 DNA is TGTGCCATCAAGAGGACAGGGGGCGAAGCTGAAGCTTTCTTT. This sequence encodes CAIKRTGGEAEAFF.

The rearrangement joins TRBV7-3 to TRBJ1-1; D remains unclear. Trimming took off 4 bases at V and 5 bases at J, with 11 bases between the two ends. Germline V lookup: CDR1 SGHTA, CDR2 FQGTGA. The CDR3 runs to 13 residues. The CDR3 bases are TGTGCCAGCAGCTCCCGCATGGGGACTGAAGCTTTCTTT. It is translated as CASSSRMGTEAFF.

CDR3: CASSLGTWSGRIYNEQFF. CDR3 sequence (DNA): TGTGCCAGCAGCTTAGGAACCTGGAGCGGGAGGATATACAATGAGCAGTTCTTC. The gene calls are TRBV7-9 and TRBJ2-1; 9 nucleotides agree with TRBD2. J was trimmed by 4 bases and V by 1 base; bases with no gene match: 11. Germline V CDR1 and CDR2: SEHNR, FQNEAQ (reference sequence). The CDR3 loop spans 18 amino acids.

CDR3 protein: CASSTLVGRTEAFF. The CDR3 DNA sequence: TGTGCCAGCAGCACGCTGGTAGGGCGAACTGAAGCTTTCTTT. The J gene is TRBJ1-1, the V gene TRBV7-2; no clear D gene. Trimming removed 5 bases at V and 5 bases at J, with 15 bases between. Germline CDR1 SGHTA, CDR2 FQGNSA. The CDR3 contains 14 residues.

This chain uses TRBV7-2 with TRBJ2-1, with D hard to call. V lost 5 bases, J lost 4 bases, and 12 bases lay in between. Germline assignment: CDR1 SGHTA and CDR2 FQGNSA. The CDR3 contains 14 residues. The CDR3 loop is CASSGQLDYNEQFF. The CDR3 nucleotides read TGTGCCAGCAGCGGCCAACTGGATTACAATGAGCAGTTCTTC.

This clone was seen once. This rearrangement joins TRBV15 to TRBJ1-5; the match to TRBD1 covers 10 bases. Germline V gives CDR1 LNHNV, CDR2 YYDKDF (reference sequence). This CDR3 comprises 17 residues. Trimming removed 1 base from V and 2 bases from J; junction bases left unmatched: 5. CDR3 region: CATSRGRGTGGNQPQHF. The DNA of the CDR3 is TGTGCCACCAGCAGAGGCCGCGGGACAGGGGGCAATCAGCCCCAGCATTTT.

The chain couples TRBV5-1 to TRBJ2-1, with TRBD1 matching over 7 bases. V shed 3 bases, J shed 9 bases, and the junction held 12 bases outside the gene matches. CDR1 SGHRS and CDR2 YFSETQ come from the germline V gene. The CDR3 totals 15 residues. CDR3 nucleotides: TGCGCCAGCAGCTCAGGGGACAGTGGCTTAACTGAGCAGTTCTTC. Encoded protein: CASSSGDSGLTEQFF.

The rearrangement links TRBV5-1 to TRBJ2-1, with TRBD2 matching over 11 bases. V shed 4 bases, J shed 4 bases, and the junction held 7 bases outside the gene matches. Germline CDR1 SGHRS, CDR2 YFSETQ. This CDR3 comprises 16 residues. The CDR3 DNA reads TGCGCCAGCAGCGCACGACTAGCGGGGTCGTACAATGAGCAGTTCTTC. This encodes CASSARLAGSYNEQFF. Based on the CDR3 plus reference TRBV5-1 and TRBJ2-1, the full variable domain is KAGVTQTPRYLIKTRGQQVTLSCSPISGHRSVSWYQQTPGQGLQFLFEYFSETQRNKGNFPGRFSGRQFSNSRSEMNVSTLELGDSALYLCASSARLAGSYNEQFFGPGTRLTVL.

The V call is TRBV6-5, the J call TRBJ1-1; TRBD1 aligns across 9 bases. From germline, CDR1 is MNHEY and CDR2 SVGAGI. The length of the CDR3 is 14 residues. Trimming cost V 9 bases and J 4 bases; bases outside gene matches: 9. This CDR3 reads CASTVTGGSTEAFF. CDR3 bases: TGTGCCAGTACGGTGACAGGGGGAAGCACTGAAGCTTTCTTT.